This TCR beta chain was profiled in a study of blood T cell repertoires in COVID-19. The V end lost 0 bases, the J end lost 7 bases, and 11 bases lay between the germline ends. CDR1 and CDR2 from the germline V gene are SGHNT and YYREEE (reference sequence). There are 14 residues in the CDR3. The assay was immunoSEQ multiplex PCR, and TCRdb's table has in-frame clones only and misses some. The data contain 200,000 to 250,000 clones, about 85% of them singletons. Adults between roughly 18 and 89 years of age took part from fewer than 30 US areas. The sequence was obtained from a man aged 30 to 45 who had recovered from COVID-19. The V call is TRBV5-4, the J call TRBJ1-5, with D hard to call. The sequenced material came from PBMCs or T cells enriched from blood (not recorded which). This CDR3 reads CASSLGGSGQPQHF. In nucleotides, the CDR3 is TGTGCCAGCAGCTTGGGAGGGAGCGGACAGCCCCAGCATTTT. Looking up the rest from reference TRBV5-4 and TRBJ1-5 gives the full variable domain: ETGVTQSPTHLIKTRGQQVTLRCSSQSGHNTVSWYQQALGQGPQFIFQYYREEENGRGNFPPRFSGLQFPNYSSELNVNALELDDSALYLCASSLGGSGQPQHFGDGTRLSIL.